One sample yielded the 14 T cell receptor beta chains listed below, sequenced in a study of CD8 T cells in Susac syndrome. Random hexamers were used to reverse transcribe the RNA input (roughly 0.5 to 1 ug). MiXCR, run by TCRdb on the immunoSEQ multiplex PCR reads, gives a single entry per CDR3 protein. The table includes about 150,000 distinct CDR3 sequences, 90% to 95% detected once. Sequences were obtained from CD8+ T cells from PBMCs. The receptors here all came from a human donor with multiple sclerosis.

V and J are TRBV19 and TRBJ1-2; D ambiguous. Germline-derived CDR1 and CDR2 are LNHDA and SQIVND (reference sequence). V lost 3 bases and J 6 bases, leaving 17 bases between the germline ends. This CDR3 has 15 amino acids. CDR3 DNA sequence: TGTGCCAGTAGTATTCCCCCCGGCAGACCCGATGGCTACACCTTC. Its translation: CASSIPPGRPDGYTF.

V and J are TRBV27 and TRBJ1-2, with 7 bases identical to TRBD1. This CDR3 spans 15 amino acids. J gave up 0 bases and V 6 bases, and 7 bases lay outside the gene matches. Germline assignment: CDR1 MNHEY and CDR2 SMNVEV (reference sequence). In DNA form, the CDR3 reads TGTGCCAGCAGCTTGGACAGGAAAGCTAACTATGGCTACACCTTC. Residues: CASSLDRKANYGYTF.

This clonotype appeared once. CDR3 protein: CASSFQKRGYEQYF. CDR3 nucleotide sequence: TGTGCCAGCAGTTTCCAAAAGAGGGGCTACGAGCAGTACTTC. The chain has TRBV27 and TRBJ2-7, with D possibly called TRBD1 or TRBD2 (5 bases each). The germline V and J ends were trimmed by 3 bases and 3 bases, with 12 bases remaining between them. The CDR3 contains 14 residues. Germline V gene data show CDR1 as MNHEY and CDR2 as SMNVEV (reference sequence).

This sequence joins TRBV20-1 and TRBJ2-1, with a weak D call TRBD2 (5 bases). Trimming took off 5 bases at V and 5 bases at J, with 16 bases between the two ends. This CDR3 comprises 14 residues. Germline-derived CDR1 and CDR2 are DFQATT and SNEGSKA (reference sequence). CDR3 region: CSAGLLGENNEQFF. The CDR3 nucleotides are TGCAGTGCTGGCCTTTTGGGAGAGAACAATGAGCAGTTCTTC.

The rearrangement uses TRBV20-1 and TRBJ2-7, with D possibly being TRBD2 (6 bases). V lost 3 bases and J 0 bases, leaving 6 bases between the germline ends. This CDR3 contains 12 residues. CDR1 DFQATT and CDR2 SNEGSKA come from the germline V gene (reference sequence). The DNA for the CDR3 is TGCAGTGCTAGCGGGAGCTCCTACGAGCAGTACTTC. It encodes CSASGSSYEQYF.

The chain recombines TRBV29-1 with TRBJ2-5; 12 bases match TRBD2. Germline V CDR1 and CDR2: SQVTM, ANQGSEA. V shed 7 bases and J 5 bases; nucleotides not matched to a gene: 8. The CDR3 runs 14 residues. The CDR3 spells CSGELAGGRETQYF. CDR3 DNA sequence: TGCAGCGGCGAGCTAGCGGGGGGGCGTGAGACCCAGTACTTC.

As DNA, the CDR3 is TGTGCCAGCAGCGCCAGGGATCCCACAGATACGCAGTATTTT. Protein sequence: CASSARDPTDTQYF. The V call is TRBV7-9, the J call TRBJ2-3, with D possibly being TRBD1 (5 bases). CDR3 size: 14 residues. Germline assignment: CDR1 SEHNR and CDR2 FQNEAQ (reference sequence). V lost 5 bases and J 2 bases, leaving 11 bases between the germline ends. Combining the CDR3 with reference TRBV7-9 and TRBJ2-3 gives the whole variable domain DTGVSQNPRHKITKRGQNVTFRCDPISEHNRLYWYRQTLGQGPEFLTYFQNEAQLEKSRLLSDRFSAERPKGSFSTLEIQRTEQGDSAMYLCASSARDPTDTQYFGPGTRLTVL.

The J gene is TRBJ1-1, the V gene TRBV29-1; D call uncertain. The V end was cut by 7 bases, the J end by 3 bases, with 12 bases between. The CDR3 extends over 12 amino acids. Germline CDR1 and CDR2: SQVTM and ANQGSEA. The CDR3 here is CSGGVRDTEAFF. The CDR3 DNA reads as TGCAGCGGGGGAGTTCGGGACACTGAAGCTTTCTTT.

The CDR3 region is CASSQGRGGTYEQYF. DNA for the CDR3: TGTGCCAGCAGCCAAGGTCGGGGGGGTACTTACGAGCAGTACTTC. V is TRBV14 and J is TRBJ2-7; 8 nucleotides align to TRBD2. The ends lost 1 base at V and 4 bases at J; junction bases unmatched: 6. CDR1 SGHDN and CDR2 FVKESK come from the germline V gene. The CDR3 loop spans 15 amino acids. The variable domain in full, with the rest retrieved from reference TRBV14 and TRBJ2-7, is EAGVTQFPSHSVIEKGQTVTLRCDPISGHDNLYWYRRVMGKEIKFLLHFVKESKQDESGMPNNRFLAERTGGTYSTLKVQPAELEDSGVYFCASSQGRGGTYEQYFGPGTRLTVT.

The rearrangement uses TRBV6-5 and TRBJ2-5; D gene uncertain. V was pared by 2 bases and J by 5 bases, with 9 bases between. Germline V gene data show CDR1 as MNHEY and CDR2 as SVGAGI. This CDR3 spans 13 amino acids. The CDR3 DNA follows: TGTGCCAGCAGTTACGTTGACGGGGAGACCCAGTACTTC. Protein sequence: CASSYVDGETQYF.

V is TRBV19 and J is TRBJ1-1; no clear D. Germline values: CDR1 LNHDA, CDR2 SQIVND (reference sequence). The germline V and J ends were trimmed by 7 bases and 11 bases, with 17 bases remaining between them. This CDR3 has 12 amino acids. In nucleotides, the CDR3 is TGTGCCAGTACCGCCAAGGTCTCGACCGCTTTCTTT. Translation: CASTAKVSTAFF.

The chain joins TRBV6-1 to TRBJ2-3; D may be TRBD2 (5 bases). Germline loops: CDR1 MNHNS, CDR2 SASEGT. The CDR3 loop spans 13 amino acids. With 3 bases removed from V and 3 bases from J, the gap between germline ends came to 7 bases. The CDR3 bases are TGTGCCAGCAGTGAGGGGAGAACAGATACGCAGTATTTT. It encodes CASSEGRTDTQYF.

This chain joins TRBV11-3 and TRBJ1-2, with 10 nucleotides matching TRBD1. This CDR3 has 18 amino acids. CDR1 is SGHNT and CDR2 is YENEEA in the germline V gene. The junction had 10 bases not matched to a gene; V was cut back by 1 base and J by 2 bases. CDR3 protein: CASSLVGTGVSPNYGYTF. The DNA of the CDR3 is TGTGCCAGCAGCTTAGTTGGGACAGGGGTTTCTCCCAACTATGGCTACACCTTC. Drawing the rest from reference TRBV11-3 and TRBJ1-2, the complete variable domain is EAGVVQSPRYKIIEKKQPVAFWCNPISGHNTLYWYLQNLGQGPELLIRYENEEAVDDSQLPKDRFSAERLKGVDSTLKIQPAELGDSAVYLCASSLVGTGVSPNYGYTFGSGTRLTVV.

The chain joins TRBV29-1 to TRBJ1-1; D uncertain. The germline V and J ends were trimmed by 4 bases and 1 base, with 4 bases remaining between them. Germline loops: CDR1 SQVTM, CDR2 ANQGSEA. The CDR3 spans 11 residues. CDR3 amino acids: CSVGRNTEAFF. Written as DNA, the CDR3 is TGCAGCGTTGGTAGGAACACTGAAGCTTTCTTT.